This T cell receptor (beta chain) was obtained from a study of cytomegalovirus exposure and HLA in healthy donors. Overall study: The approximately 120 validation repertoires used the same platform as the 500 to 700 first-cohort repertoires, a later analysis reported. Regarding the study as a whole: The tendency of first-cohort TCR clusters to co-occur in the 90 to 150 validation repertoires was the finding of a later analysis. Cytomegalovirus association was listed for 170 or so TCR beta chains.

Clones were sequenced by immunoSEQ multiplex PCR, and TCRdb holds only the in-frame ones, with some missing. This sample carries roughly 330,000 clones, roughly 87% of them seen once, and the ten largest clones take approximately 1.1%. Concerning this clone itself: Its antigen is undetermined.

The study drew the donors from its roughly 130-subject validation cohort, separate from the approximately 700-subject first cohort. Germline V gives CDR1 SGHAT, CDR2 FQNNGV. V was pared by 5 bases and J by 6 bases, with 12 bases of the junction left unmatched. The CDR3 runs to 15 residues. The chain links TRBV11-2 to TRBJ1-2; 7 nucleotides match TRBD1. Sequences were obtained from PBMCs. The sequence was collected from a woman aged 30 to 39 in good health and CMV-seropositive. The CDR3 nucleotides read TGTGCCAGCAGCCGGTTAGGCGGGACAGCTAATGGCTACACCTTC. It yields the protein CASSRLGGTANGYTF.